The rows below give T cell receptor beta chains drawn from one sample of a study of T cells after yellow fever vaccination. TCRdb reanalysed the 5' RACE reads using MiXCR and keeps one entry per CDR3 protein. This sample has just under 600,000 distinct CDR3 sequences, with roughly 14% found just once. The sample in question was PBMCs, obtained on the day of the yellow fever booster vaccination. These receptors were collected from a man aged 30-40 years who received the YFV17D yellow fever vaccine. The CDR3 runs from the conserved cysteine through the conserved F or W. A D gene is named only where the DNA matches it firmly. Part of the rows lack a size; the others show once, few, many or a class for expanded clones.

TGTGCCAGCAGCTTACGGGGCAGGTCCTACGAGCAGTACTTC	CASSLRGRSYEQYF	-	few	TRBV14	TRBJ2-7
TGCAGTGGGGTTGCCTCGAACACCGGGGAGCTGTTTTTT	CSGVASNTGELFF	-	-	TRBV20-1	TRBJ2-2
TGTGCCAGCAGGGGAGACCGCTCCTACGAGCAGTACTTC	CASRGDRSYEQYF	-	-	TRBV5-4	TRBJ2-7
TGCGCCAGCGGCTACCCGTCGCATGAAGCTTTCTTT	CASGYPSHEAFF	-	few	TRBV5-1	TRBJ1-1
TGCGCCAGCAGCTCTACGACAGGACGTACCTACGAGCAGTACTTC	CASSSTTGRTYEQYF	-	few	TRBV5-1	TRBJ2-7
TGCGCCAGCAGCCAAGAGTTTCGCAATGAGCAGTTCTTC	CASSQEFRNEQFF	-	-	TRBV4-3	TRBJ2-1
TGCGCCAGCAGGGGGAGTGTGGGACCCTACAATGAGCAGTTCTTC	CASRGSVGPYNEQFF	-	few	TRBV10-2	TRBJ2-1
TGCAGTGCTAGAGATCTCAGGACTAGCGGGATCTATGAGCAGTTCTTC	CSARDLRTSGIYEQFF	TRBD2	-	TRBV20-1	TRBJ2-1
TGTGCCAGCAGTTTTAGTGTGTCCTACGAGCAGTACTTC	CASSFSVSYEQYF	-	-	TRBV28	TRBJ2-7
TGCAGTGCCGCCCTATCTGGGGCCAACGTCCTGACTTTC	CSAALSGANVLTF	-	-	TRBV20-1	TRBJ2-6
TGTGCCACCAGCAGAGATGTCGGCAGGCTGGCTATGGCGGGAGGGGGCTACACCTTC	CATSRDVGRLAMAGGGYTF	-	-	TRBV15	TRBJ1-2
TGTGCCTGGAGTGTCGTCTCCAGGGATACGCAGTATTTT	CAWSVVSRDTQYF	-	-	TRBV30	TRBJ2-3
TGCGCCAGCAGCCTAAAGACTAGCTCGAACACCGGGGAGCTGTTTTTT	CASSLKTSSNTGELFF	TRBD2	few	TRBV5-1	TRBJ2-2
TGTGCCAGCAGTCCCTATTACAGGGGCGGCACTGAAGCTTTCTTT	CASSPYYRGGTEAFF	TRBD1	-	TRBV6-2/TRBV6-3	TRBJ1-1
TGTGCCAGCAGCCAGGGGGACAAGAACACTGAAGCTTTCTTT	CASSQGDKNTEAFF	-	few	TRBV4-2	TRBJ1-1
TGCAGTGCTTTAGCCTTAGGAACAGATACGCAGTATTTT	CSALALGTDTQYF	-	few	TRBV20-1	TRBJ2-3
TGTGCCAGCAGTTTACCCCAAGAGGGAGACCCAGATACGCAGTATTTT	CASSLPQEGDPDTQYF	-	few	TRBV28	TRBJ2-3
TGTGCCAGCAGCATAGCGGGACTTGGGAAAGAGACCCAGTACTTC	CASSIAGLGKETQYF	TRBD2	-	TRBV7-2	TRBJ2-5
TGTGCCACCAGCAGAGAGGGGACAGCCCTTTCCTACGAGCAGTACTTC	CATSREGTALSYEQYF	TRBD1	-	TRBV15	TRBJ2-7
TGTGCCAGCAGCCCCGGTACGGTAGAGACCCAGTACTTC	CASSPGTVETQYF	-	-	TRBV7-2	TRBJ2-5
TGTGCCAGTAGCGTCCGAGGGGCGGGAGTGTACACAGATACGCAGTATTTT	CASSVRGAGVYTDTQYF	TRBD2	few	TRBV19	TRBJ2-3
TGTGCCAGCAGTTGGGCCAGCACAGATACGCAGTATTTT	CASSWASTDTQYF	-	many	TRBV27	TRBJ2-3
TGTGCCTGGAGGAGGGATGGTGAGCAGTTCTTC	CAWRRDGEQFF	-	few	TRBV30	TRBJ2-1
TGTGCCAGCAGCTCCTGGACTAGTCACGAGCAGTACTTC	CASSSWTSHEQYF	TRBD2	few	TRBV7-3	TRBJ2-7
TGTGCCATCAGTGGGACGGACGATAATGAAAAACTGTTTTTT	CAISGTDDNEKLFF	-	few	TRBV10-3	TRBJ1-4
TGCAGTGCTGGCCGGGGCCAGGGGAGGTACGAGCAGTACTTC	CSAGRGQGRYEQYF	-	-	TRBV20-1	TRBJ2-7